A single sample is the source of the 25 T cell receptor beta chains below, sequenced in a study of shared clonotypes between healthy human individuals. Produced via immunoSEQ multiplex PCR; TCRdb's table is partial and in-frame only. Of approximately 1.5 million clones in the sample, under 99% were seen once. The sequenced material came from naive CD4+ T cells sorted from blood. Specified subset: CD45RA+ positively selected. These receptors all come from a young man in good health.

The chain recombines TRBV7-9 with TRBJ2-2, with 8 bases identical to TRBD2. This CDR3 is 15 amino acids long. The V segment lost 4 bases and the J segment 4 bases; nucleotides outside the gene matches: 5. The germline CDR1 and CDR2 sequences are SEHNR and FQNEAQ (reference sequence). CDR3 coding DNA: TGTGCCAGCAGCTCCCCCGGGGGGGCCACCGGGGAGCTGTTTTTT. It codes for CASSSPGGATGELFF.

This clone was seen just once. V usage is TRBV5-1 and J usage is TRBJ2-7; 12 bases align to TRBD2. The V gene's germline CDR1 is SGHRS and CDR2 YFSETQ. This CDR3 spans 15 amino acids. Germline trimming cut 5 bases from V and 2 bases from J; bases unmatched to any gene: 5. The CDR3 protein is CASRVGLAGTYEQYF. The CDR3 coding sequence is TGCGCCAGCAGGGTGGGACTAGCGGGTACCTACGAGCAGTACTTC.

The chain uses TRBV19 and TRBJ2-1; D gene unclear. The CDR3 sequence is 12 residues long. V was clipped by 5 bases and J by 6 bases, with 8 bases between them. Germline CDR1 reads LNHDA; CDR2 reads SQIVND (reference sequence). The CDR3 nucleotides are TGTGCCAGTAGTCGGACCGTCAATGAGCAGTTCTTC. Protein sequence: CASSRTVNEQFF.

This sequence joins TRBV18 and TRBJ2-3; weak D call: TRBD2 (5 bases). V was cut by 0 bases and J by 4 bases, with 5 bases left in between. The CDR3 has 13 residues. Looked up from germline, CDR1 is KGHSH and CDR2 is LQKENI. CDR3 protein: CASSPPEADTQYF. DNA for the CDR3: TGTGCCAGCTCACCACCGGAGGCAGATACGCAGTATTTT. Combining the CDR3 with reference TRBV18 and TRBJ2-3 gives the whole variable domain NAGVMQNPRHLVRRRGQEARLRCSPMKGHSHVYWYRQLPEEGLKFMVYLQKENIIDESGMPKERFSAEFPKEGPSILRIQQVVRGDSAAYFCASSPPEADTQYFGPGTRLTVL.

This CDR3 is CAWGGLAGIYNEQFF. CDR3 in DNA: TGTGCCTGGGGGGGACTAGCGGGAATCTACAATGAGCAGTTCTTC. The chain recombines TRBV30 with TRBJ2-1, with 13 bases aligning to TRBD2. Germline loops: CDR1 GTSNPN, CDR2 SVGIG (reference sequence). This CDR3 is 15 amino acids long. The V segment lost 5 bases and the J segment 3 bases; nucleotides outside the gene matches: 4. The variable domain in full, with the rest retrieved from reference TRBV30 and TRBJ2-1, is SQTIHQWPATLVQPVGSPLSLECTVEGTSNPNLYWYRQAAGRGLQLLFYSVGIGQISSEVPQNLSASRPQDRQFILSSKKLLLSDSGFYLCAWGGLAGIYNEQFFGPGTRLTVL.

The genes are TRBV5-4 and TRBJ2-7; TRBD1 agrees at 7 bases. The CDR3 contains 15 residues. CDR1 and CDR2 (germline): SGHNT, YYREEE (reference sequence). Losses at the gene ends were 3 bases for V and 7 bases for J; bases not matched to a gene: 13. The CDR3 coding sequence is TGTGCCAGCAGCTCTAACCGGGACAGCCTTTGGGAGCAGTACTTC. Its protein product is CASSSNRDSLWEQYF. The full variable domain, its missing parts supplied by reference TRBV5-4 and TRBJ2-7, is ETGVTQSPTHLIKTRGQQVTLRCSSQSGHNTVSWYQQALGQGPQFIFQYYREEENGRGNFPPRFSGLQFPNYSSELNVNALELDDSALYLCASSSNRDSLWEQYFGPGTRLTVT.

V is TRBV11-2 and J is TRBJ2-7; tentatively, D is TRBD2 (6 bases). The CDR3 has 12 residues. Germline CDR1 and CDR2: SGHAT and FQNNGV. V dropped 8 bases and J dropped 4 bases, with 12 bases sitting between them. CDR3 region: CASSVSGYEQYF. For the CDR3, the DNA is TGTGCCAGCTCAGTTAGCGGATACGAGCAGTACTTC.

The chain carries TRBV7-9 and TRBJ2-7; TRBD2 is a possible D gene (6 bases). The germline gives CDR1 SEHNR, CDR2 FQNEAQ (reference sequence). The CDR3 extends over 10 amino acids. Trimming left V 8 bases short and J 7 bases short, with 9 bases between. CDR3 loop: CASAGREQYF. CDR3 nucleotide sequence: TGTGCCAGCGCTGGGAGGGAGCAGTACTTC.

This chain joins TRBV4-3 and TRBJ1-1, with D possibly matching TRBD1 (5 bases). The CDR3 is made up of 12 amino acids. V was shortened by 4 bases and J by 5 bases, with 8 bases between the two germline ends. The V gene's germline CDR1 is LGHNA and CDR2 YSLEER. The CDR3 bases are TGCGCCAGCAGCCCGAAGGGGACTGAAGCTTTCTTT. Encoded protein: CASSPKGTEAFF.

The chain joins TRBV6-1 to TRBJ1-4; no definite D call. The CDR3 has 12 amino acids. Trimming cost V 6 bases and J 8 bases, with 10 bases left between them. Germline CDR1 is MNHNS and CDR2 is SASEGT. The chain's CDR3 is CASSRTGEKLFF. DNA of the CDR3: TGTGCCAGCAGCCGAACTGGAGAAAAACTGTTTTTT.

This clone has just a few counts. The V call is TRBV21-1, the J call TRBJ2-7; the table's D call, TRBD1, has no DNA check behind it. TRBV21-1 constitutes a pseudogene. The CDR3 consists of 14 residues. Here the CDR3 reads CASSKSGQSYEQYF. CDR3 sequence (DNA): TGTGCCAGCAGCAAATCGGGACAGTCCTACGAGCAGTACTTC.

The chain employs TRBV4-2 and TRBJ2-2; possibly TRBD2 for D (6 bases). Germline V gives CDR1 LGHNA, CDR2 YNFKEQ. V was clipped by 2 bases and J by 0 bases, with 13 bases between them. CDR3 size: 17 residues. The CDR3 DNA follows: TGTGCCAGCAGCCAATGGGCTAGCGAGACGAACACCGGGGAGCTGTTTTTT. Translated, it gives CASSQWASETNTGELFF.

This clone was seen once. The rearrangement links TRBV18 to TRBJ2-1, with 12 bases fitting TRBD1. Germline loops: CDR1 KGHSH, CDR2 LQKENI. With V trimmed by 5 bases and J by 9 bases, 11 bases remained unmatched. This CDR3 comprises 16 residues. DNA of the CDR3: TGTGCCAGCTCATCTCACCGGGACAGGGGGCAGGGTGAGCAGTTCTTC. This encodes CASSSHRDRGQGEQFF.

A note on this clone: Other DNA sequences within the sample encode an identical CDR3. The CDR3 is CASSERLIQETQYF. CDR3 coding DNA: TGTGCCAGCAGTGAAAGGCTGATCCAAGAGACCCAGTACTTC. The chain couples TRBV2 to TRBJ2-5, with D unclear. Germline CDR1 SNHLY, CDR2 FYNNEI. The CDR3 is 14 amino acids. V was shortened by 2 bases and J by 1 base, with 8 bases between the two germline ends. The full variable domain, in which reference TRBV2 and TRBJ2-5 provide the parts outside the CDR3, is EPEVTQTPSHQVTQMGQEVILRCVPISNHLYFYWYRQILGQKVEFLVSFYNNEISEKSEIFDDQFSVERPDGSNFTLKIRSTKLEDSAMYFCASSERLIQETQYFGPGTRLLVL.

This sequence joins TRBV13 and TRBJ2-1; D is undetermined. This CDR3 is 15 amino acids long. V gave up 0 bases and J gave up 2 bases, with 8 bases separating them. CDR1 and CDR2 (germline): PRHDT, FYEKMQ (reference sequence). CDR3 sequence (DNA): TGTGCCAGCAGCTTAGGGACTCTTACCTACAATGAGCAGTTCTTC. Protein sequence: CASSLGTLTYNEQFF.

V is TRBV15 and J is TRBJ1-4, with D perhaps TRBD1 (6 bases). Germline loops: CDR1 LNHNV, CDR2 YYDKDF (reference sequence). CDR3 length: 16 residues. V was cut by 1 base and J by 7 bases, with 16 bases left in between. The CDR3 coding sequence is TGTGCCACCAGCAGAGCGACTCAGGGGTTAGGTGAAAAACTGTTTTTT. Protein product: CATSRATQGLGEKLFF. Based on the CDR3 plus reference TRBV15 and TRBJ1-4, the full variable domain is DAMVIQNPRYQVTQFGKPVTLSCSQTLNHNVMYWYQQKSSQAPKLLFHYYDKDFNNEADTPDNFQSRRPNTSFCFLDIRSPGLGDTAMYLCATSRATQGLGEKLFFGSGTQLSVL.

The chain has TRBV5-4 and TRBJ2-1, with a weak D call TRBD2 (5 bases). The V end lost 3 bases, the J end lost 10 bases, and 8 bases lay between the germline ends. From germline, CDR1 is SGHNT and CDR2 YYREEE (reference sequence). This CDR3 spans 11 amino acids. The CDR3 sequence is CASSSGMEQFF. CDR3 DNA: TGTGCCAGCAGCTCCGGGATGGAGCAGTTCTTC.

J is TRBJ2-7 and V is TRBV15; D is perhaps TRBD1 (9 bases). Germline CDR1 reads LNHNV; CDR2 reads YYDKDF (reference sequence). Trimming took 5 bases from V and 5 from J, leaving 19 bases between them. This CDR3 has 15 amino acids. The CDR3 loop reads CATSGGGTGIHEQYF. The CDR3, as DNA: TGTGCCACCAGCGGCGGGGGGACAGGGATCCACGAGCAGTACTTC. Combining the CDR3 with reference TRBV15 and TRBJ2-7 gives the whole variable domain DAMVIQNPRYQVTQFGKPVTLSCSQTLNHNVMYWYQQKSSQAPKLLFHYYDKDFNNEADTPDNFQSRRPNTSFCFLDIRSPGLGDTAMYLCATSGGGTGIHEQYFGPGTRLTVT.

The V gene is TRBV7-6, the J gene TRBJ2-5; 11 nucleotides align to TRBD2. CDR3 size: 15 residues. V dropped 1 base and J dropped 2; count of bases not matched to a gene: 0. CDR1 and CDR2 (germline): SGHVS, FNYEAQ. The CDR3 DNA is TGTGCCAGCAGCTTAGGACTAGCGGGGCAAGAGACCCAGTACTTC. This translates into CASSLGLAGQETQYF.

The chain uses TRBV15 and TRBJ2-2; 10 nucleotides align to TRBD1. Looked up from germline, CDR1 is LNHNV and CDR2 is YYDKDF (reference sequence). This CDR3 region has 18 residues. J lost 5 bases, V lost 5 bases, and 14 bases had no gene match. CDR3 region: CATSPRQGADLSTGELFF. CDR3 nucleotides: TGTGCCACCAGCCCTAGACAGGGGGCGGATTTATCGACCGGGGAGCTGTTTTTT.

This clone was seen just once. The V gene is TRBV29-1, the J gene TRBJ1-1; TRBD1 aligns across 7 bases. Losses at the gene ends were 7 bases for V and 3 bases for J; bases not matched to a gene: 11. The CDR3 loop spans 14 amino acids. From germline, CDR1 is SQVTM and CDR2 ANQGSEA. This CDR3 reads CSARTGTSHTEAFF. CDR3 bases: TGCAGCGCCCGGACAGGCACCAGCCACACTGAAGCTTTCTTT.

The J gene is TRBJ2-7, the V gene TRBV19; unclear D gene. Germline V gives CDR1 LNHDA, CDR2 SQIVND (reference sequence). V lost 5 bases to trimming and J lost 6 bases, with 14 bases between them. The CDR3 consists of 13 residues. The CDR3 loop reads CASSPLGAGEQYF. The CDR3 DNA sequence: TGTGCCAGTAGTCCCCTTGGTGCAGGCGAGCAGTACTTC.

This clone was detected only a few times. The genes are TRBV19 and TRBJ1-4; D is unclear. V was trimmed by 10 bases and J by 0 bases, leaving 18 bases between them. Germline V lookup: CDR1 LNHDA, CDR2 SQIVND (reference sequence). This CDR3 is built from 16 residues. CDR3 sequence: CATKPGSVATNEKLFF. In nucleotides, the CDR3 is TGTGCCACCAAACCCGGGTCCGTAGCAACTAATGAAAAACTGTTTTTT.

The V gene is TRBV27, the J gene TRBJ2-4, with TRBD2 matching 13 bases. J gave up 3 bases and V 5 bases, and 13 bases lay outside the gene matches. CDR1 and CDR2 from the germline V gene are MNHEY and SMNVEV (reference sequence). The CDR3 has 19 amino acids. The CDR3 is CASSPTSGRALNGKNIQYF. The CDR3 DNA reads TGTGCCAGCAGTCCTACTAGCGGGAGGGCCCTCAATGGCAAAAACATTCAGTACTTC.

DNA of the CDR3: TGTGCCAGCATAGAATTAAGCTCTGGAAACACCATATATTTT. Translated: CASIELSSGNTIYF. V usage is TRBV7-9 and J usage is TRBJ1-3; D is ambiguous. The germline V gene encodes CDR1 SEHNR and CDR2 FQNEAQ (reference sequence). V dropped 7 bases and J dropped 0 bases, with 10 bases sitting between them. The CDR3 has 14 residues.